The 23 T cell receptor beta chains given below trace back to one sample, sequenced in a study of T cell repertoires in cytomegalovirus infection. TCRdb re-called the reads through MiXCR, storing one row per CDR3 protein. The sample lists around 530,000 distinct CDR3 sequences, 16% occurring once. The sample was CD8+ T cells from PBMCs. Receptors were obtained from a human donor in good health (CMV status not recorded). Some clones in this sample may be carry-over from other donors' samples.

The chain uses TRBV24-1 and TRBJ2-1; D may be TRBD2 (7 bases). The CDR3 runs 14 residues. In germline, CDR1 is KGHDR, CDR2 SFDVKD. V lost 6 bases to trimming and J lost 7 bases, with 15 bases between them. CDR3 nucleotides: TGTGCCACCAGTTCGGCGGGGGCGGGAAATGAGCAGTTCTTC. Amino acid sequence: CATSSAGAGNEQFF.

This clonotype was found a few times. This chain links TRBV2 with TRBJ2-1, with 9 bases aligning to TRBD2. With V trimmed by 9 bases and J by 0 bases, 15 bases remained unmatched. Germline V gene lookup returns CDR1 SNHLY and CDR2 FYNNEI. This CDR3 has 18 amino acids. CDR3 bases: TGTGCCAGTACCGGACTAGCGAGTTCGAGAAGCTCCTACAATGAGCAGTTCTTC. Residues: CASTGLASSRSSYNEQFF.

This clonotype turned up a few times. This sequence joins TRBV27 and TRBJ2-1; D might be TRBD1 (7 bases). The CDR3 sequence is 15 residues long. Looked up from germline, CDR1 is MNHEY and CDR2 is SMNVEV (reference sequence). Trimming removed 3 bases from V and 3 bases from J, with 12 bases in between. The CDR3 coding sequence is TGTGCCAGCAGTTTGGAGGGGGCGGACTACAATGAGCAGTTCTTC. This codes for CASSLEGADYNEQFF.

This clonotype was seen a handful of times. The germline gene is not matched at one end of the junction; a read error may be the cause. J is TRBJ1-1 and V is TRBV7-6; TRBD1 matches 7 bases. The CDR3 totals 14 residues. Germline V CDR1 and CDR2: SGHVS, FNYEAQ. DNA of the CDR3: TGTGCCAACAGCCCCGACAGGGCGAACACTGAAGCTTTCTTT. It specifies CANSPDRANTEAFF.

Ten or more counts support this clonotype. The chain combines TRBV7-9 with TRBJ2-7; D remains unclear. Germline CDR1 is SEHNR and CDR2 is FQNEAQ (reference sequence). The CDR3 sequence is 13 residues long. Trimming pared 2 bases from V and 0 bases from J, leaving 5 bases between. CDR3 nucleotides: TGTGCCAGCAGCTTACCCATCTCCTACGAGCAGTACTTC. Translated, it gives CASSLPISYEQYF.

J is TRBJ1-3 and V is TRBV15; no firm D call. CDR3 length: 12 residues. From germline, CDR1 is LNHNV and CDR2 YYDKDF (reference sequence). V was pared by 6 bases and J by 8 bases, with 11 bases between. For the CDR3, the DNA is TGTGCCACCAGTACTGACCGCCACACCATATATTTT. It codes for CATSTDRHTIYF.

This clonotype was counted at least ten times. The chain employs TRBV6-1 and TRBJ1-5; tentative D call: TRBD1 (6 bases). This CDR3 comprises 15 residues. Germline V gene lookup returns CDR1 MNHNS and CDR2 SASEGT. V was pared by 0 bases and J by 9 bases, with 15 bases between. The CDR3 DNA reads TGTGCCAGCAGTGAAGCCGGACAGCTAATCAGGCCCCAGCATTTT. Residues: CASSEAGQLIRPQHF.

This clonotype appeared many times. V usage is TRBV20-1 and J usage is TRBJ2-7, with 9 bases fitting TRBD2. The length of the CDR3 is 14 residues. The trim removed 1 base at V and 0 bases at J, leaving 1 base unmatched. The V gene's germline CDR1 is DFQATT and CDR2 SNEGSKA (reference sequence). The CDR3 region is CSARGSGSSYEQYF. Written as DNA, the CDR3 is TGCAGTGCTAGAGGTAGCGGGAGCTCCTACGAGCAGTACTTC.

This clonotype has at least ten counts. J is TRBJ1-4 and V is TRBV7-8; tentatively, D is TRBD1 (5 bases). Germline-derived CDR1 and CDR2 are SGHVS and FQNEAQ. CDR3 size: 14 residues. Trimming removed 5 bases at V and 6 bases at J, with 13 bases between. The CDR3, as DNA: TGTGCCAGCAGCCCCCACAGGCGGTATGAAAAACTGTTTTTT. The encoded protein is CASSPHRRYEKLFF. The whole variable domain, remainder taken from reference TRBV7-8 and TRBJ1-4, is GAGVSQSPRYKVAKRGQDVALRCDPISGHVSLFWYQQALGQGPEFLTYFQNEAQLDKSGLPSDRFFAERPEGSVSTLKIQRTQQEDSAVYLCASSPHRRYEKLFFGSGTQLSVL.

The sample holds many counts of this clonotype. The CDR3 is CASSFVVETYEQYF. The CDR3 DNA sequence: TGTGCCAGCAGCTTCGTGGTGGAGACCTACGAGCAGTACTTC. The J gene is TRBJ2-7, the V gene TRBV5-5; D gene uncertain. Trimming took off 2 bases at V and 2 bases at J, with 11 bases between the two ends. Germline V gives CDR1 SGHKS, CDR2 YYEKEE (reference sequence). CDR3 length: 14 amino acids. Looking up the rest from reference TRBV5-5 and TRBJ2-7 gives the full variable domain: DAGVTQSPTHLIKTRGQQVTLRCSPISGHKSVSWYQQVLGQGPQFIFQYYEKEERGRGNFPDRFSARQFPNYSSELNVNALLLGDSALYLCASSFVVETYEQYFGPGTRLTVT.

In its sample, this clonotype was seen a few times. This chain uses TRBV12-3 or TRBV12-4 with TRBJ1-2; 8 positions match TRBD1. CDR3 length: 15 amino acids. With 5 bases clipped from V and 5 bases from J, the junction kept 10 bases outside the gene matches. As DNA, the CDR3 is TGTGCCAGCAGTCCCGGACAGGGTTGGGTATATGGCTACACCTTC. Encoded protein: CASSPGQGWVYGYTF.

This clonotype was observed many times. This chain uses TRBV12-3 or TRBV12-4 with TRBJ2-5, with TRBD2 identical over 11 bases. CDR3 length: 16 residues. V shed 6 bases, J shed 4 bases, and the junction held 10 bases outside the gene matches. The CDR3 DNA reads TGTGCCAGCAGCTTTCCGGGACTAGCGGCGGGAGAGACCCAGTACTTC. Encoded protein: CASSFPGLAAGETQYF.

This clonotype has only a few counts. This chain joins TRBV7-9 and TRBJ2-2; no clear D. The germline V gene has CDR1 SEHNR and CDR2 FQNEAQ (reference sequence). V was trimmed by 3 bases and J by 2 bases, leaving 13 bases between them. The CDR3 totals 16 residues. CDR3 sequence reads: CASSLARATNTGELFF. DNA for the CDR3: TGTGCCAGCAGCTTGGCACGGGCCACCAACACCGGGGAGCTGTTTTTT.

This clonotype came up many times. The V and J genes are TRBV12-3 or TRBV12-4 and TRBJ2-7; 9 nucleotides agree with TRBD2. The CDR3 totals 14 residues. V shed 6 bases, J shed 5 bases, and the junction held 8 bases outside the gene matches. CDR3 nucleotides: TGTGCCAGCAGCTATAGCGGGAGAGGCCACGAGCAGTACTTC. Translating it yields CASSYSGRGHEQYF.

The chain has TRBV2 and TRBJ1-1; 9 nucleotides align to TRBD1. Germline CDR1 reads SNHLY; CDR2 reads FYNNEI. The CDR3 has 15 amino acids. V was clipped by 5 bases and J by 1 base; unmatched bases: 5. The CDR3 loop is CASSLWGQGNTEAFF. CDR3 in DNA: TGTGCCAGCAGTCTTTGGGGACAGGGGAACACTGAAGCTTTCTTT. Filled out from reference TRBV2 and TRBJ1-1, the complete variable domain reads EPEVTQTPSHQVTQMGQEVILRCVPISNHLYFYWYRQILGQKVEFLVSFYNNEISEKSEIFDDQFSVERPDGSNFTLKIRSTKLEDSAMYFCASSLWGQGNTEAFFGQGTRLTVV.

In this sample, this clonotype turned up a few times. The gene calls are TRBV12-3 or TRBV12-4 and TRBJ2-3, with D possibly called TRBD1 or TRBD2 (6 bases each). V lost 5 bases, J lost 4 bases, and 13 bases lay in between. The CDR3 spans 14 residues. The chain's CDR3 is CASSTSGGPDTQYF. CDR3 DNA: TGTGCCAGCAGTACCTCCGGGGGCCCAGATACGCAGTATTTT.

This clonotype has a count of ten or more. The chain carries TRBV7-8 and TRBJ1-4; D uncertain. Germline V gene sequence: CDR1 SGHVS, CDR2 FQNEAQ. The V gene lost 6 bases and the J gene lost 11 bases, with 19 bases spanning the gap. The CDR3 length is 14 residues. CDR3 region: CASSPRGVGNKLFF. The CDR3 DNA follows: TGTGCCAGCAGTCCACGAGGAGTGGGAAACAAACTGTTTTTT.

The genes are TRBV19 and TRBJ1-2; unclear D gene. Germline assignment: CDR1 LNHDA and CDR2 SQIVND (reference sequence). Trimming removed 8 bases at V and 3 bases at J, with 13 bases between. This CDR3 has 13 amino acids. CDR3 residues: CASEDGRDYGYTF. CDR3 in DNA: TGTGCCAGTGAGGACGGGCGAGACTATGGCTACACCTTC.

As DNA, the CDR3 is TGTGCCAGCAGGGCCCCAGGGTTCGAGCAGTACTTC. Translation gives CASRAPGFEQYF. V is TRBV12-3 or TRBV12-4 and J is TRBJ2-7, with a tentative D call TRBD1 (5 bases). CDR3 length: 12 amino acids. The V gene lost 6 bases and the J gene lost 6 bases, with 12 bases spanning the gap.

This clonotype was detected a few times. The V and J genes are TRBV5-5 and TRBJ1-5; D is possibly TRBD1 (5 bases). The CDR3 totals 17 residues. V lost 0 bases and J lost 2, with 15 bases in between. Germline V gene data show CDR1 as SGHKS and CDR2 as YYEKEE (reference sequence). CDR3 nucleotides: TGTGCCAGCAGCTTGGGGCCGGGGGAGTTGGGCAATCAGCCCCAGCATTTT. This translates into CASSLGPGELGNQPQHF.

This clonotype was counted ten times or more. The V call is TRBV12-3 or TRBV12-4, the J call TRBJ1-1; perhaps TRBD1 as D (5 bases). The CDR3 has 14 amino acids. V lost 5 bases, J lost 4 bases, and 14 bases lay in between. The CDR3 reads CASSPPPGFTEAFF. CDR3 nucleotide sequence: TGTGCCAGCAGTCCTCCTCCAGGGTTCACTGAAGCTTTCTTT.

The chain carries TRBV7-3 and TRBJ2-2; 9 nucleotides align to TRBD2. The CDR3 is 18 residues long. Germline CDR1 SGHTA, CDR2 FQGTGA. The V segment lost 2 bases and the J segment 2 bases; nucleotides outside the gene matches: 9. The CDR3, as DNA: TGTGCCAGCAGCTTATGGCCCGTAGCGGGGGCTAACACCGGGGAGCTGTTTTTT. Its translation is CASSLWPVAGANTGELFF.

This chain connects TRBV9 to TRBJ2-7; maybe TRBD1 (6 bases). Germline V CDR1 and CDR2: SGDLS, YYNGEE. The V end was cut by 2 bases, the J end by 2 bases, with 14 bases between. The CDR3 extends over 15 amino acids. The CDR3 region has the DNA TGTGCCAGCAGCGTCGGACAGTCTGTTACCTACGAGCAGTACTTC. This gives the protein CASSVGQSVTYEQYF.